The clone carrying this T cell receptor (beta chain) has only one observation. The target antigen is unknown. Individual cDNA molecules were tagged with unique molecular identifiers. TCRdb re-called the 5' RACE reads through MiXCR, storing one row per CDR3 protein. The table lists about 89,000 distinct CDR3 sequences, 16% of them singletons. The data stem from a study of early T cells in non-severe SARS-CoV-2 infection. Findings and limits, study-wide: CD4 and private specificities were missed by VDJdb matching, which favored anti-spike CD8 responses.

This CDR3 contains 15 residues. CDR1 and CDR2 (germline): MGHRA, YSYEKL. Trimming removed 4 bases from V and 3 bases from J, with 14 bases in between. The material sequenced was whole blood, taken at baseline. The source is an adult who was a healthcare worker with PCR-confirmed SARS-CoV-2 infection or an uninfected control (not recorded which). This chain connects TRBV4-1 to TRBJ2-3; D uncertain. The DNA of the CDR3 is TGCGCCAGCAGCCCTTCTGGTAGGGATACAGATACGCAGTATTTT. Translation: CASSPSGRDTDTQYF.